This TCR beta chain was recorded in a study of T cell repertoires in cytomegalovirus infection. Study-wide context: From public TCR beta signatures came an indication of both CMV infection and matching HLA type.

TCRdb recomputed calls from the reads with MiXCR, one row per CDR3 protein. The table includes approximately 76,000 distinct CDR3 sequences, about 3.8% detected once. General study points: Of the TCR beta families, the public ones yielded a cumulative frequency that identified carriers of CMV plus the relevant HLA. Ex vivo responses were dominated by HLA-C-restricted CMV-specific TCR beta clonotypes.

The CDR3 has 14 amino acids. Germline V gene lookup returns CDR1 DFQATT and CDR2 SNEGSKA (reference sequence). J lost 5 bases, V lost 6 bases, and 5 bases had no gene match. This clonotype was detected ten times or more. Its antigen is as yet unknown. The sequence was obtained from a human donor in good health (CMV status not recorded). Some clones in this sample may be carry-over from other donors' samples. The chain is built from TRBV20-1 and TRBJ1-6, with 9 bases matching TRBD1. Sequenced input: PBMCs. DNA for the CDR3: TGCAGTGCGAACCGGGACAGGGATAATTCACCCCTCCACTTT. It translates to CSANRDRDNSPLHF.